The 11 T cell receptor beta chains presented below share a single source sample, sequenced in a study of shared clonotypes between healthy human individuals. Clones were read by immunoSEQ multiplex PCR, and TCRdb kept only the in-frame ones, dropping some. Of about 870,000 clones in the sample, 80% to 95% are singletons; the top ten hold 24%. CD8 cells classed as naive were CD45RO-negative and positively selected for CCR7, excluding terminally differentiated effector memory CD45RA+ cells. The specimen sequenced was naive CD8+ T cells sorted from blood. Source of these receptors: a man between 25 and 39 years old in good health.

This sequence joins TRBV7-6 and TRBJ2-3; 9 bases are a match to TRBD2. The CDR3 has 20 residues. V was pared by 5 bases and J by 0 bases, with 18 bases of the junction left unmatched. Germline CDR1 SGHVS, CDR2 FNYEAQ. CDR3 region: CASSPRGAGGPSTSTDTQYF. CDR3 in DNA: TGTGCCAGCAGCCCACGGGGCGCGGGAGGGCCATCAACTAGCACAGATACGCAGTATTTT.

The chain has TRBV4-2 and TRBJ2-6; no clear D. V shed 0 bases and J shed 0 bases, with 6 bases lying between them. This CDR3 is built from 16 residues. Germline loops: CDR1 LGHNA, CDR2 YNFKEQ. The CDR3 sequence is CASSQDQASGANVLTF. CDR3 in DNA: TGTGCCAGCAGCCAAGACCAGGCCTCTGGGGCCAACGTCCTGACTTTC.

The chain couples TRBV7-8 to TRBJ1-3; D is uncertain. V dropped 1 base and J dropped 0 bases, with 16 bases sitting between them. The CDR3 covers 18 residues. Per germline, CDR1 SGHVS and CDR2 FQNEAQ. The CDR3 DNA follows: TGTGCCAGCAGCTTAGGAATCCAGAGTGCAGGCTCTGGAAACACCATATATTTT. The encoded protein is CASSLGIQSAGSGNTIYF.

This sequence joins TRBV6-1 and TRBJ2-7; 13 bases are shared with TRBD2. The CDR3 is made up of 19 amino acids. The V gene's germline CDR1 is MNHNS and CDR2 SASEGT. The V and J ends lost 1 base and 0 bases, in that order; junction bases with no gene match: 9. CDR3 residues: CASSEGLAGGPSSSYEQYF. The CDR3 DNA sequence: TGTGCCAGCAGTGAAGGACTAGCGGGAGGCCCCTCCAGCTCCTACGAGCAGTACTTC.

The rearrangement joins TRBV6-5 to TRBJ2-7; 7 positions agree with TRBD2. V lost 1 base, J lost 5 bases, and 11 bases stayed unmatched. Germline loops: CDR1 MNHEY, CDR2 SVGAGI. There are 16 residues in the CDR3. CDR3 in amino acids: CASSYFGGELYNEQYF. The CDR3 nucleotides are TGTGCCAGCAGTTACTTTGGGGGGGAATTGTACAACGAGCAGTACTTC.

The CDR3 is CASSHQMGRDYAYEQYF. CDR3 bases: TGCGCCAGCAGCCACCAGATGGGCCGGGACTACGCCTACGAGCAGTACTTC. This sequence joins TRBV4-1 and TRBJ2-7; 7 bases fit TRBD2. V dropped 3 bases and J dropped 2; count of bases not matched to a gene: 13. CDR3 length: 17 residues. Germline CDR1 and CDR2: MGHRA and YSYEKL.

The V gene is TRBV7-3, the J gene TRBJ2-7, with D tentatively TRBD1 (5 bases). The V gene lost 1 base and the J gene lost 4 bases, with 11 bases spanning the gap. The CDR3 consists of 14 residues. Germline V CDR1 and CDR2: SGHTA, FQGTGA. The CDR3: CASSLNGPGYEQYF. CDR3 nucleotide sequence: TGTGCCAGCAGCTTAAACGGCCCAGGGTACGAGCAGTACTTC.

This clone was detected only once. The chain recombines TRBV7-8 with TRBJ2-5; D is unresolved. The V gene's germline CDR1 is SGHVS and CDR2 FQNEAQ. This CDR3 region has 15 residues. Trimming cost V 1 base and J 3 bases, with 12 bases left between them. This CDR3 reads CASSLGLGAEETQYF. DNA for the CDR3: TGTGCCAGCAGCTTAGGCCTAGGAGCAGAAGAGACCCAGTACTTC.

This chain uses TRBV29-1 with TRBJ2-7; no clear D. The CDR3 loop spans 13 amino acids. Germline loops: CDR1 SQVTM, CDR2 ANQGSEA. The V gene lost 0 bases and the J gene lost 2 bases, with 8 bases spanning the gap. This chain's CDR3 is CSVEEDIPYEQYF. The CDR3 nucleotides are TGCAGCGTTGAAGAAGACATCCCCTACGAGCAGTACTTC.

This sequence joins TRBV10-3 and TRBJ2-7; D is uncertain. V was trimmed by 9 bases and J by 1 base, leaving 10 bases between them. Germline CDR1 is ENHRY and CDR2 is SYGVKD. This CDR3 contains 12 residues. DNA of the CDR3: TGTGCCATTGTAACGGATTCCTACGAGCAGTACTTC. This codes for CAIVTDSYEQYF.

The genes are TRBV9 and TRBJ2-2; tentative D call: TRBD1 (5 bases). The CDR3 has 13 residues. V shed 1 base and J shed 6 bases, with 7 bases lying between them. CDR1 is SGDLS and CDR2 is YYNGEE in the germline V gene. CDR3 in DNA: TGTGCCAGCAGCGTACAGGGTTCCGGGGAGCTGTTTTTT. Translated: CASSVQGSGELFF.